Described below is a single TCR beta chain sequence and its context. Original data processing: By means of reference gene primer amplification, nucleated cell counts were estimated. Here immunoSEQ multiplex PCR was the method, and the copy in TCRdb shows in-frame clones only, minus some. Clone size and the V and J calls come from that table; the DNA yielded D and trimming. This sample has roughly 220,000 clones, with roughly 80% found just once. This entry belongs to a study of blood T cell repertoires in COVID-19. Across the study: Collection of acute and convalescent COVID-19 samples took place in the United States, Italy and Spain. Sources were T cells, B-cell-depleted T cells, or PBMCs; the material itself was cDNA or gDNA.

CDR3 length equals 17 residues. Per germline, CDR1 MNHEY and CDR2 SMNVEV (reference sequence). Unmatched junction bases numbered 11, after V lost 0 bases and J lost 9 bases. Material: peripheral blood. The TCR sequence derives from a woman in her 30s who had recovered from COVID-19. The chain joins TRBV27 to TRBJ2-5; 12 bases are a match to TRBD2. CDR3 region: CASSLSTPGLAGSPQYF. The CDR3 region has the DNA TGTGCCAGCAGTTTATCGACACCGGGACTAGCGGGTTCACCCCAGTACTTC.